This TCR beta chain came from a study of Ad26.COV2.S vaccination and SARS-CoV-2 variants. About the study: The vaccine Ad26.COV2.S was put into the muscle once, or twice with 56 days between.

Concerning this clone itself: Its target is unknown.

Whole-study results and caveats: Non-spike TCR breadth showed similarity between vaccine and placebo recipients. The authors reported substantial breadth in spike-specific CD8+ and CD4+ T cell responses after vaccination.

Clones were read by immunoSEQ multiplex PCR, and TCRdb kept only the in-frame ones, dropping some. The sample consists of about 350,000 clones, more than 75% of them appearing once. Trimming took 4 bases from V and 10 from J; bases not matched to a gene: 8. The germline CDR1 and CDR2 sequences are MDHEN and SYDVKM. The CDR3 extends over 15 amino acids. As to treatment: some 19 received Ad26.COV2.S at low or high dose, single or two shots; 5 received placebo; per-sample allocation not given. Sampling took place 63 days after the first vaccine or placebo injection. Adults aged 18-55 years in Boston included the donor.

The origin of this receptor is a person between 18 and 59 years old who received the Ad26.COV2.S COVID-19 vaccine or a placebo. V gene TRBV28 combines with J gene TRBJ2-1, with TRBD2 matching 12 bases. The sample consisted of peripheral blood, taken in a trial of Ad26.COV2.S vaccine versus placebo. The CDR3 region is CASSSTSGSKGEQFF. The CDR3 DNA reads as TGTGCCAGCAGTTCGACTAGCGGGAGTAAGGGGGAGCAGTTCTTC.